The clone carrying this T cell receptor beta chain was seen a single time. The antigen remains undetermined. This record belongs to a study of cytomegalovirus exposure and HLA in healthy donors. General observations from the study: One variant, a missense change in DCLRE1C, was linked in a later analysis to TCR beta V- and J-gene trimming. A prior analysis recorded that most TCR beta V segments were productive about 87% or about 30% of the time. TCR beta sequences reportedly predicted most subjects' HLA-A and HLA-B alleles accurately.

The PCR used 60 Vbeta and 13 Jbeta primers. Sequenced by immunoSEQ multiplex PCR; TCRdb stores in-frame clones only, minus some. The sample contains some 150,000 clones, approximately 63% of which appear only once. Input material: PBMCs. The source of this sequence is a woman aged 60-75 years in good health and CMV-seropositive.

For the CDR3, the DNA is TGTGCCAGCAGCTTAGGGACAGGGCCCCAGGAGACCCAGTACTTC. Translating it yields CASSLGTGPQETQYF. The chain carries TRBV7-6 and TRBJ2-5; 8 nucleotides align to TRBD1. Germline-derived CDR1 and CDR2 are SGHVS and FNYEAQ. The CDR3 has 15 residues. The trim removed 1 base at V and 5 bases at J, leaving 6 bases unmatched.